The 20 T cell receptor beta chains given below trace back to one sample, sequenced in a study of cytomegalovirus exposure and HLA in healthy donors. The PCR made use of 60 Vbeta and 13 Jbeta primers. Libraries were prepared by immunoSEQ multiplex PCR; TCRdb keeps only in-frame clonotypes and omits some of them. The sample has 100,000 to 150,000 clones; roughly 85% are singletons. The specimen was PBMCs. These receptor sequences come from a man aged 18 to 30 in good health and CMV-seropositive.

The CDR3 DNA reads TGTGCCAGCAGTGAAGCGAACCCAGGGAACCATGAGCAGTTCTTC. Its protein is CASSEANPGNHEQFF. The rearrangement joins TRBV2 to TRBJ2-1; a possible D gene is TRBD1 (5 bases). Germline V gene lookup returns CDR1 SNHLY and CDR2 FYNNEI. V lost 0 bases to trimming and J lost 8 bases, with 14 bases between them. The CDR3 is made up of 15 amino acids.

V usage is TRBV10-2 and J usage is TRBJ1-5; 9 positions match TRBD1. CDR3 length: 14 residues. CDR1 is WSHSY, CDR2 SAAADI, per germline. V lost 6 bases and J lost 5; bases outside the gene matches: 5. The CDR3 spells CASSSGTGYQPQHF. The CDR3 DNA follows: TGCGCCAGCAGCTCCGGGACAGGGTATCAGCCCCAGCATTTT.

The gene calls are TRBV21-1 and TRBJ1-5; the table's D call, TRBD1, has no DNA check behind it. TRBV21-1 is assigned pseudogene status. This CDR3 spans 16 amino acids. CDR3 sequence: CASSLRTGRVNQPQHF. The CDR3 region has the DNA TGTGCCAGCAGCCTACGGACAGGGAGGGTCAATCAGCCCCAGCATTTT.

CDR3 DNA sequence: TGTGCCAGCAGCTTGGCCGAGGTGAGGCAGCCCCAGCATTTT. This translates into CASSLAEVRQPQHF. This chain uses TRBV5-6 with TRBJ1-5; D gene uncertain. V lost 0 bases, J lost 7 bases, and 11 bases lay in between. Germline CDR1 SGHDT, CDR2 YYEEEE. The CDR3 consists of 14 residues.

The J gene is TRBJ1-4, the V gene TRBV5-4; D is possibly TRBD1 (5 bases). Trimming took off 4 bases at V and 8 bases at J, with 24 bases between the two ends. CDR1 is SGHNT and CDR2 is YYREEE in the germline V gene (reference sequence). This CDR3 contains 17 residues. CDR3 nucleotide sequence: TGTGCCAGCAGCCCCCCTCGGGGGGGGGATCGCGGCGAAAAACTGTTTTTT. This translates into CASSPPRGGDRGEKLFF.

The V gene is TRBV6-1, the J gene TRBJ1-1, with no clear D. Germline loops: CDR1 MNHNS, CDR2 SASEGT. The CDR3 is made up of 12 amino acids. Trimming left V 7 bases short and J 4 bases short, with 10 bases between. The CDR3 DNA reads TGTGCCAGCACCTTAGGGAGCACTGAAGCTTTCTTT. This sequence encodes CASTLGSTEAFF.

The gene calls are TRBV6-1 and TRBJ1-5; possibly TRBD1 for D (5 bases). Germline CDR1 reads MNHNS; CDR2 reads SASEGT. V lost 8 bases and J lost 4, with 9 bases in between. This CDR3 is built from 12 residues. CDR3: CASLGANQPQHF. The CDR3 DNA reads TGTGCCAGCTTAGGGGCAAATCAGCCCCAGCATTTT.

The J gene is TRBJ1-1, the V gene TRBV6-1; unclear D gene. V was pared by 4 bases and J by 4 bases, with 16 bases between. The CDR3 is 15 amino acids. Germline V lookup: CDR1 MNHNS, CDR2 SASEGT. CDR3 coding DNA: TGTGCCAGCAGTGGAGGGTTCGGGGTTGGCACTGAAGCTTTCTTT. Protein: CASSGGFGVGTEAFF.

The rearrangement joins TRBV19 to TRBJ2-5; the D is unclear. Per the germline V gene, CDR1 is LNHDA and CDR2 is SQIVND (reference sequence). Trimming removed 5 bases from V and 5 bases from J, with 6 bases in between. The CDR3 consists of 11 residues. Here the CDR3 reads CASSLSETQYF. The CDR3 coding sequence is TGTGCCAGTAGTCTATCCGAGACCCAGTACTTC.

The rearrangement joins TRBV12-2 to TRBJ2-3; the listed D gene, TRBD2, was not tested against the DNA. TRBV12-2 is designated a pseudogene. The CDR3 runs 20 residues. The CDR3 loop reads CASRPHAEGSYEGGADTQYF. The CDR3 bases are TGTGCAAGTCGCCCACACGCCGAGGGGAGTTATGAGGGGGGGGCAGATACGCAGTATTTT.

The chain carries TRBV30 and TRBJ1-1; a possible D gene is TRBD1 (5 bases). CDR3 size: 14 residues. V gave up 3 bases and J gave up 4 bases, with 15 bases separating them. Per the germline V gene, CDR1 is GTSNPN and CDR2 is SVGIG (reference sequence). This CDR3 reads CAWSPLGRGTEAFF. The DNA of the CDR3 is TGTGCCTGGAGCCCACTGGGAAGGGGCACTGAAGCTTTCTTT. The whole variable domain, filled in from reference TRBV30 and TRBJ1-1, reads SQTIHQWPATLVQPVGSPLSLECTVEGTSNPNLYWYRQAAGRGLQLLFYSVGIGQISSEVPQNLSASRPQDRQFILSSKKLLLSDSGFYLCAWSPLGRGTEAFFGQGTRLTVV.

The rearrangement links TRBV27 to TRBJ2-7; no clear D. This CDR3 is built from 13 residues. Germline values: CDR1 MNHEY, CDR2 SMNVEV (reference sequence). The V gene lost 2 bases and the J gene lost 3 bases, with 8 bases spanning the gap. In nucleotides, the CDR3 is TGTGCCAGCAGTTTAATCGCCGGCTACGAGCAGTACTTC. Encoded protein: CASSLIAGYEQYF.

The rearrangement links TRBV7-8 to TRBJ2-7, with D possibly matching TRBD1 (7 bases). Germline CDR1 and CDR2: SGHVS and FQNEAQ. V was shortened by 5 bases and J by 2 bases, with 13 bases between the two germline ends. The CDR3 has 14 residues. The CDR3 sequence is CASSQGGTAYEQYF. DNA of the CDR3: TGTGCCAGCAGCCAGGGCGGGACAGCCTACGAGCAGTACTTC. The complete variable domain, with remaining parts taken from reference TRBV7-8 and TRBJ2-7, reads GAGVSQSPRYKVAKRGQDVALRCDPISGHVSLFWYQQALGQGPEFLTYFQNEAQLDKSGLPSDRFFAERPEGSVSTLKIQRTQQEDSAVYLCASSQGGTAYEQYFGPGTRLTVT.

In its sample, this clone was seen once. The chain combines TRBV5-5 with TRBJ1-2; no definite D call. The V and J ends lost 0 bases and 2 bases respectively, with 2 bases between them. Germline V CDR1 and CDR2: SGHKS, YYEKEE (reference sequence). This CDR3 region has 12 residues. The CDR3 is CASSLANYGYTF. CDR3 nucleotide sequence: TGTGCCAGCAGCTTGGCAAACTATGGCTACACCTTC.

This chain connects TRBV2 to TRBJ1-6; D not certain. This CDR3 has 16 residues. The germline gives CDR1 SNHLY, CDR2 FYNNEI. V was trimmed by 7 bases and J by 0 bases, leaving 13 bases between them. The CDR3 bases are TGTGCCAGCAAGGAGGTGTACCACTCCTATAATTCACCCCTCCACTTT. It is translated as CASKEVYHSYNSPLHF.

The rearrangement links TRBV27 to TRBJ2-2; possible D gene TRBD2, 5 bases. Trimming took 8 bases from V and 5 from J, leaving 21 bases between them. This CDR3 is 16 amino acids long. CDR1 is MNHEY, CDR2 SMNVEV, per germline (reference sequence). The CDR3 protein is CASFYSGPRGTGELFF. As DNA, the CDR3 is TGTGCCAGCTTCTACTCGGGTCCAAGAGGGACCGGGGAGCTGTTTTTT.

The chain is built from TRBV7-6 and TRBJ1-1, with D perhaps TRBD1 (5 bases). Germline V gene sequence: CDR1 SGHVS, CDR2 FNYEAQ. Trimming stripped 5 bases from V and 12 bases from J, with 28 bases between. The CDR3 consists of 16 residues. CDR3 coding DNA: TGTGCCAGCAGCGTATTAAAAACAGGAATGGGGAAGGAGACTTTCTTT. Protein sequence: CASSVLKTGMGKETFF. Using reference TRBV7-6 and TRBJ1-1 for the parts outside the CDR3, the full variable domain is GAGVSQSPRYKVTKRGQDVALRCDPISGHVSLYWYRQALGQGPEFLTYFNYEAQQDKSGLPNDRFSAERPEGSISTLTIQRTEQRDSAMYRCASSVLKTGMGKETFFGQGTRLTVV.

Notes on this clone: The junction shows a germline mismatch at one end, possibly a read error. The J gene is TRBJ2-7, the V gene TRBV7-9; 10 bases fit TRBD1. The CDR3 runs to 14 residues. Germline values: CDR1 SEHNR, CDR2 FQNEAQ (reference sequence). In DNA, the CDR3 is TGTGCCAGCAGCTCCGGGACAGGGGTTTACGGGCAGTACTTC. This translates into CASSSGTGVYGQYF.

This chain uses TRBV5-6 with TRBJ2-5, with D unclear. Germline-derived CDR1 and CDR2 are SGHDT and YYEEEE. There are 13 residues in the CDR3. The V end lost 0 bases, the J end lost 1 base, and 4 bases lay between the germline ends. The CDR3 reads CASSLGSQETQYF. The DNA for the CDR3 is TGTGCCAGCAGCTTGGGCAGCCAAGAGACCCAGTACTTC.

This chain connects TRBV30 to TRBJ1-1; D is possibly TRBD1 (5 bases). Germline CDR1 GTSNPN, CDR2 SVGIG (reference sequence). Trimming took off 5 bases at V and 3 bases at J, with 13 bases between the two ends. CDR3 length equals 13 residues. This chain's CDR3 is CAWAGGGHTEAFF. The CDR3 DNA reads TGTGCCTGGGCGGGGGGAGGGCACACTGAAGCTTTCTTT.